These 18 T cell receptor beta chains came from one sample sequenced in a study of vaccination and CD4 T cells after COVID-19 (dated by TCRdb to between 2020 and 2023). The method behind the library was PCR. TCRdb shows the sequencer as Illumina iSeq 100. TCR sequencing of DNA from cultured CD4+ T cells used the Oncomine TCR Beta short-read assay at the Johns Hopkins FTIC core. Clones were called with MiXCR by TCRdb after fastp trimmed the public reads at Q25, and only in-frame beta chains were retained. Each record represents a unique CDR3 protein, reported with the most common genes and DNA among its rows. Within this sample are fewer than 13,000 distinct CDR3 sequences, with roughly 44% of them counted one time only. Clones ranked in the top ten supply about a fifth of the sample. Taken with the paper, the label for treatment or condition translates to: roughly 10-day PBMC culture with coronavirus spike peptide pools or control peptides (ViraFEST assay).

No antigen has been identified for these receptors. The sample comprised CD4+ T cells from blood, cultured in vitro. The receptors were sampled from a human donor who had recovered from COVID-19.

The chain links TRBV5-1 to TRBJ2-5, with 14 nucleotides matching TRBD2. Germline V gene lookup returns CDR1 SGHRS and CDR2 YFSETQ. CDR3 size: 17 residues. The junction had 5 bases not matched to a gene; V was cut back by 0 bases and J by 4 bases. CDR3 DNA sequence: TGCGCCAGCAGCTTGGCCGGGACTAGCGGGGGAGGAGAGACCCAGTACTTC. This encodes CASSLAGTSGGGETQYF.

This clonotype was counted only a few times. V gene TRBV2 combines with J gene TRBJ2-5, with TRBD2 matching 10 bases. The V gene's germline CDR1 is SNHLY and CDR2 FYNNEI. J lost 1 base, V lost 4 bases, and 3 bases had no gene match. This CDR3 spans 15 amino acids. CDR3 loop: CASSGAGGPQETQYF. CDR3 nucleotides: TGTGCCAGCAGTGGAGCGGGGGGGCCCCAAGAGACCCAGTACTTC.

This chain uses TRBV5-1 with TRBJ1-2; D is perhaps TRBD1 (5 bases). The CDR3 is 16 amino acids. The ends were cut back, 0 bases at V and 3 bases at J, with 15 bases in the middle. In germline, CDR1 is SGHRS, CDR2 YFSETQ. The CDR3 region has the DNA TGCGCCAGCAGCTTGGCCTCGGGGGACCAGGACTATGGCTACACCTTC. Amino acid sequence: CASSLASGDQDYGYTF.

The rearrangement uses TRBV5-1 and TRBJ1-4; a possible D gene is TRBD1 (6 bases). Germline values: CDR1 SGHRS, CDR2 YFSETQ. The CDR3 spans 13 residues. V was trimmed by 5 bases and J by 8 bases, leaving 13 bases between them. The CDR3 DNA reads TGCGCCAGCAGACAGGGAAGGGGGGAAAAACTGTTTTTT. Amino acid sequence: CASRQGRGEKLFF.

This chain links TRBV5-8 with TRBJ2-7, with 7 bases matching TRBD1. CDR1 SGHTS and CDR2 YDEGEE come from the germline V gene. The CDR3 is made up of 19 amino acids. With 2 bases clipped from V and 7 bases from J, the junction kept 24 bases outside the gene matches. The CDR3 here is CASSFLGGMGQPTTDEQYF. The CDR3 bases are TGTGCCAGCAGCTTTCTTGGTGGGATGGGACAGCCCACGACCGATGAGCAGTACTTC. Based on the CDR3 plus reference TRBV5-8 and TRBJ2-7, the full variable domain is EAGVTQSPTHLIKTRGQQATLRCSPISGHTSVYWYQQALGLGLQFLLWYDEGEERNRGNFPPRFSGRQFPNYSSELNVNALELEDSALYLCASSFLGGMGQPTTDEQYFGPGTRLTVT.

In DNA form, the CDR3 reads TGTGCCATCAGTGACTCCCGGGGGGCCCAGCATTTT. As protein: CAISDSRGAQHF. V usage is TRBV10-3 and J usage is TRBJ1-5; possible D gene TRBD1, 5 bases. The germline gives CDR1 ENHRY, CDR2 SYGVKD. V was clipped by 3 bases and J by 11 bases, with 11 bases between them. The CDR3 is 12 amino acids.

The chain combines TRBV20-1 with TRBJ2-2; 9 bases map to TRBD1. Germline CDR1 is DFQATT and CDR2 is SNEGSKA (reference sequence). J lost 7 bases, V lost 6 bases, and 9 bases had no gene match. The length of the CDR3 is 14 residues. The chain's CDR3 is CSAKPQGAVGELFF. The CDR3 coding sequence is TGCAGTGCCAAACCACAGGGGGCGGTCGGGGAGCTGTTTTTT.

This clonotype appeared a few times. The chain links TRBV14 to TRBJ2-5; no definite D call. The length of the CDR3 is 11 residues. Trimming left V 1 base short and J 5 bases short, with 2 bases between. Germline V lookup: CDR1 SGHDN, CDR2 FVKESK. The CDR3 DNA follows: TGTGCCAGCAGCCAAGCCGAGACCCAGTACTTC. Protein sequence: CASSQAETQYF.

The CDR3 is CASTPPTSRNEQFF. In DNA form, the CDR3 reads TGTGCCAGCACCCCGCCCACTTCCCGGAATGAGCAGTTCTTC. The V call is TRBV12-3 or TRBV12-4, the J call TRBJ2-1, with D hard to call. Deletions cut 7 bases from V and 7 bases from J, with 17 bases between. The CDR3 consists of 14 residues.

This clonotype was recorded a few times. The gene calls are TRBV7-9 and TRBJ1-1; D unresolved. Per germline, CDR1 SEHNR and CDR2 FQNEAQ (reference sequence). The CDR3 consists of 13 residues. V lost 4 bases and J lost 1, with 7 bases in between. This CDR3 is CASSSQPNTEAFF. The DNA of the CDR3 is TGTGCCAGCAGCTCCCAACCGAACACTGAAGCTTTCTTT.

In this sample, this clonotype turned up a few times. CDR3: CASSFGRANTEAFF. The CDR3 DNA follows: TGTGCCAGCAGTTTCGGCAGAGCCAACACTGAAGCTTTCTTT. The rearrangement joins TRBV12-3 or TRBV12-4 to TRBJ1-1; unclear D gene. V lost 3 bases and J 2 bases, leaving 10 bases between the germline ends. CDR3 size: 14 residues.

The sample holds a few counts of this clonotype. The chain recombines TRBV6-5 with TRBJ1-2, with a tentative D call TRBD1 (6 bases). This CDR3 has 13 residues. From germline, CDR1 is MNHEY and CDR2 SVGAGI. V was trimmed by 4 bases and J by 8 bases, leaving 14 bases between them. The DNA for the CDR3 is TGTGCCAGCAGTTTAACCGGGACATTGGGCTACACCTTC. Encoded protein: CASSLTGTLGYTF.

There are a few counts of this clonotype. The chain is built from TRBV10-3 and TRBJ1-2; unclear D gene. Germline V gene lookup returns CDR1 ENHRY and CDR2 SYGVKD. The V end lost 4 bases, the J end lost 2 bases, and 8 bases lay between the germline ends. This CDR3 spans 13 amino acids. CDR3 DNA: TGTGCCATCAGTGGACCGGGGAACTATGGCTACACCTTC. Its protein is CAISGPGNYGYTF.

The genes are TRBV7-8 and TRBJ1-2; 8 bases are shared with TRBD1. Germline values: CDR1 SGHVS, CDR2 FQNEAQ. Germline trimming cut 1 base from V and 4 bases from J; bases unmatched to any gene: 8. CDR3 length: 16 amino acids. The chain's CDR3 is CASSLGTGNLGYGYTF. CDR3 DNA: TGTGCCAGCAGCTTAGGGACAGGGAATCTGGGCTATGGCTACACCTTC.

This clonotype was observed a single time. V is TRBV14 and J is TRBJ2-1; a possible D gene is TRBD1 (5 bases). This CDR3 has 13 residues. CDR1 is SGHDN, CDR2 FVKESK, per germline. The CDR3 reads CALGAPYYNEQFF. CDR3 nucleotides: TGTGCGCTAGGGGCCCCCTACTACAATGAGCAGTTCTTC. The full variable domain, with the rest looked up from reference TRBV14 and TRBJ2-1, is EAGVTQFPSHSVIEKGQTVTLRCDPISGHDNLYWYRRVMGKEIKFLLHFVKESKQDESGMPNNRFLAERTGGTYSTLKVQPAELEDSGVYFCALGAPYYNEQFFGPGTRLTVL.

The CDR3 DNA sequence: TGCGCCAGCAGCCCAGCACGGGCGCCGCGGGAGACCCAGTACTTC. Its protein is CASSPARAPRETQYF. The chain couples TRBV4-3 to TRBJ2-5; no clear D. The length of the CDR3 is 15 residues. V was shortened by 4 bases and J by 5 bases, with 17 bases between the two germline ends. The germline V gene encodes CDR1 LGHNA and CDR2 YSLEER.

This clonotype was counted a single time. The chain combines TRBV11-3 with TRBJ1-4; D might be TRBD1 (5 bases). Between the trimmed V and J ends, which lost 10 bases and 4 bases, there was a span of 7 bases. Germline lookup yields CDR1 SGHNT and CDR2 YENEEA. The length of the CDR3 is 11 residues. The CDR3 nucleotides are TGTGCCACCCAGGGTAATGAAAAACTGTTTTTT. This codes for CATQGNEKLFF.

The chain uses TRBV30 and TRBJ1-4; a possible D gene is TRBD1 (6 bases). CDR3 length equals 14 residues. Per the germline V gene, CDR1 is GTSNPN and CDR2 is SVGIG (reference sequence). Trimming shortened V by 1 base and J by 8 bases, and 14 bases separated the two germline ends. The CDR3, as DNA: TGTGCCTGGAGTGACCTACAGGGATGGGAAAAACTGTTTTTT. Translated, it gives CAWSDLQGWEKLFF.